This TCR beta chain was documented in a study of T-cell memory formation after mild COVID-19. This clonotype has a handful of counts. Its antigen remains unknown. General study results and limits: Memory cells collected pre-infection included some clones that later responded, suggesting cross-reactive memory joined. CD4/CD8 balance held among clones contracting day 15 to 85, and later expanders leaned CD4+. Contracting CD4+ clones sat mainly in CM and EM; CD8+ in EMRA.

From 5'RACE with constant-segment primers came TCR alpha and TCR beta cDNA libraries that carried sample barcodes and UMIs. TCRdb processed the 5' RACE reads anew with MiXCR; each CDR3 protein has one entry. The table shows around 120,000 distinct CDR3 sequences, with 15% to 20% occurring only once. Trimming removed 6 bases from V and 3 bases from J, with 6 bases in between. The CDR3 runs 12 residues. Germline V lookup: CDR1 MNHEY, CDR2 SMNVEV (reference sequence). The rearrangement joins TRBV27 to TRBJ2-1; D is undetermined. The sample comprised PBMCs or a T cell subset sorted from them (not recorded which). The TCR originated in an adult woman who had mild COVID-19 (a few samples of this study predate the infection). Cell type and time point are not known. CDR3: CASSPGYNEQFF. DNA for the CDR3: TGTGCCAGCAGCCCAGGCTACAATGAGCAGTTCTTC.